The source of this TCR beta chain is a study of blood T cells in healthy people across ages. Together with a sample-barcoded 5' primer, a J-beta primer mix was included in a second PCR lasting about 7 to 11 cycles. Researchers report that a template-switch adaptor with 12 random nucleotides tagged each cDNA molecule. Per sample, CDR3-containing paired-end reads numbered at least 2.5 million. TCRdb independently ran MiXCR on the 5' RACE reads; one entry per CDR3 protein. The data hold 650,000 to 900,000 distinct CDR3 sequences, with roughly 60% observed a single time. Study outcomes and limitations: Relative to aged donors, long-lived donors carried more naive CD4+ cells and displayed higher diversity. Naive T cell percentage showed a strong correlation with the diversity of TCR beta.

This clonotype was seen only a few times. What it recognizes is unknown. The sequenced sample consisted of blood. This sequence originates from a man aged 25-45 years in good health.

The CDR3 nucleotides are TGCGCCAGCAGCCACGACACGGAAGGCTCTGGGGCCAACGTCCTGACTTTC. Protein product: CASSHDTEGSGANVLTF. The V call is TRBV4-1, the J call TRBJ2-6; no clear D gene. Germline V gene data show CDR1 as MGHRA and CDR2 as YSYEKL. The CDR3 sequence is 17 residues long. Trimming pared 3 bases from V and 0 bases from J, leaving 12 bases between.